The entry that follows covers one TCR beta chain sequence. The antigen remains undetermined. V shed 2 bases and J shed 0 bases, with 15 bases lying between them. Germline values: CDR1 MGHDK, CDR2 SYGVNS. The CDR3 covers 17 residues. Researchers report isolating at least 6 million PBMCs per sample. This sample stems from a study of blood T cells in healthy people across ages. Study observations and caveats: Measured against age, TCR beta diversity per million T cells decreased in a roughly linear manner. Unsorted PBMCs ruled out conclusive naive versus antigen-experienced comparison.

With a J-beta primer mix and a sample-barcoded 5' primer, a second PCR ran roughly 6 to 12 cycles. TCRdb fed the 5' RACE reads into MiXCR, producing one record per CDR3 protein. The sample records approximately 1,700,000 distinct CDR3 sequences, about two fifths being singletons. The clonotype comes from a human donor in good health. The chain links TRBV25-1 to TRBJ2-3; D possibly corresponds to TRBD2 (5 bases). Material for sequencing was blood. This chain's CDR3 is CASSEEGRMTSTDTQYF. CDR3 coding DNA: TGTGCCAGCAGTGAAGAGGGCCGGATGACTAGCACAGATACGCAGTATTTT. Full variable domain (rest looked up from reference TRBV25-1 and TRBJ2-3): EADIYQTPRYLVIGTGKKITLECSQTMGHDKMYWYQQDPGMELHLIHYSYGVNSTEKGDLSSESTVSRIRTEHFPLTLESARPSHTSQYLCASSEEGRMTSTDTQYFGPGTRLTVL.